These T cell receptor beta chains were read from a single sample in a study of blood T cell repertoires in COVID-19. Only in-frame clones appear in the TCRdb table, and some are missing; sequencing was by immunoSEQ multiplex PCR. The sample has 250,000 to 300,000 clones, roughly 91% seen once. The sequenced material came from PBMCs or T cells enriched from blood (not recorded which). These receptors all stem from a woman aged 40 to 55 with acute COVID-19. The CDR3 runs from the conserved cysteine through the conserved F or W. D genes are given only for firm matches. The listing skips clone size in some rows; elsewhere it reads once, few, many or a size class.

J gene	clone size	D gene	V gene	CDR3 protein	CDR3 DNA
TRBJ2-7	few	TRBD1	TRBV10-3	CAISEGQGNEQYF	TGTGCCATCAGTGAAGGACAGGGAAACGAGCAGTACTTC
TRBJ1-5	once	TRBD1	TRBV19	CASSISGTGGNQPQHF	TGTGCCAGTAGTATTTCCGGGACAGGGGGCAATCAGCCCCAGCATTTT
TRBJ1-2	-	TRBD1	TRBV30	CAWSAEGQNYGYTF	TGTGCCTGGAGTGCCGAGGGACAGAACTATGGCTACACCTTC
TRBJ2-2	-	-	TRBV7-6	CASSLSGLPGTGELFF	TGTGCCAGCAGCCTCTCAGGACTCCCCGGGACCGGGGAGCTGTTTTTT
TRBJ2-7	-	TRBD2	TRBV13	CASSPRLAGLQYEQYF	TGTGCCAGCAGCCCCAGACTAGCGGGATTACAATACGAGCAGTACTTC
TRBJ1-5	-	-	TRBV15	CATSRDSIGSNQPQHF	TGTGCCACCAGCAGAGATTCCATCGGGAGCAATCAGCCCCAGCATTTT
TRBJ1-3	-	-	TRBV7-9	CASSLGSSSGNTIYF	TGTGCCAGCAGCTTAGGATCCAGCTCTGGAAACACCATATATTTT
TRBJ2-3	-	-	TRBV7-2	CASSRDWTDTQYF	TGTGCCAGCAGCCGGGACTGGACAGATACGCAGTATTTT
TRBJ1-5	-	-	TRBV24-1	CATSAQGSQPQHF	TGTGCCACCAGTGCGCAGGGATCTCAGCCCCAGCATTTT
TRBJ2-3	-	-	TRBV7-2	CASLGGRGSTDTQYF	TGTGCCAGCTTGGGGGGGAGGGGGAGCACAGATACGCAGTATTTT
TRBJ2-3	-	-	TRBV6-5	CASSKEGYSTDTQYF	TGTGCCAGCAGCAAAGAGGGCTATAGCACAGATACGCAGTATTTT
TRBJ2-5	-	TRBD2	TRBV5-4	CASSAELARQETQYF	TGTGCCAGCAGCGCCGAACTAGCGAGGCAAGAGACCCAGTACTTC
TRBJ2-1	-	-	TRBV24-1	CATRSPRYNEQFF	TGTGCCACCAGGTCGCCGCGGTACAATGAGCAGTTCTTC
TRBJ2-3	-	-	TRBV7-3	CASSSAEGAGTDTQYF	TGTGCCAGCAGCTCCGCTGAGGGGGCGGGAACAGATACGCAGTATTTT
TRBJ1-4	-	-	TRBV19	CASSTVSTNEKLFF	TGTGCCAGTTCCACGGTGAGCACTAATGAAAAACTGTTTTTT
TRBJ1-2	-	TRBD1	TRBV18	CASSPYRGPDYGYTF	TGTGCCAGCTCACCCTACAGGGGGCCCGACTATGGCTACACCTTC
TRBJ1-6	once	-	TRBV6-1	CASCENGGSMPLHF	TGTGCCAGCTGTGAGAACGGGGGTTCTATGCCCCTCCACTTT
TRBJ2-7	-	TRBD1	TRBV5-6	CASSLTAGQGVEQYF	TGTGCCAGCAGCTTAACAGCGGGACAGGGGGTCGAGCAGTACTTC
TRBJ2-7	-	TRBD2	TRBV10-3	CAISPGSGSSYEQYF	TGTGCCATCAGCCCCGGGAGCGGGAGCTCCTACGAGCAGTACTTC